This TCR beta chain was obtained from a study of blood T cell repertoires in COVID-19. Study in general: Some COVID-19 samples were acute and others convalescent; all came from the United States, Italy and Spain. From T cells, B-cell-depleted T cells, or PBMCs came the material, which was cDNA or gDNA.

Data came from immunoSEQ multiplex PCR; TCRdb stores just in-frame clones and leaves some out. The sample lists around 140,000 clones, over 80% occurring once. The sample holds one count of this clone. The V gene end was trimmed by 0 bases and the J gene end by 3 bases; junction bases not matched to a gene: 6. This CDR3 comprises 16 residues. CDR1 and CDR2 from the germline V gene are SGHRS and YFSETQ. The clonotype was recovered from a man aged 50 or older with active COVID-19. The sample comprised peripheral blood. J is TRBJ2-7 and V is TRBV5-1; 10 bases line up with TRBD1. The CDR3 protein is CASSLASGTGVYEQYF. The DNA of the CDR3 is TGCGCCAGCAGCTTGGCCTCGGGGACAGGGGTCTACGAGCAGTACTTC.